Sequencing of this T cell receptor beta chain was carried out in a study of cytomegalovirus exposure and HLA in healthy donors. Findings and caveats of the study: Confirmation in vitro established that a few CMV-associated chains were specific for CMV antigens.

The V segment lost 4 bases and the J segment 6 bases; nucleotides outside the gene matches: 5. CDR3 length equals 14 residues. Germline V gene lookup returns CDR1 MGHRA and CDR2 YSYEKL. About this clone: What it binds is not known.

The PCR had 60 Vbeta and 13 Jbeta primers. The data were produced by immunoSEQ multiplex PCR, yet TCRdb's version contains in-frame clones alone and is incomplete. Of fewer than 250,000 clones in the sample, roughly 80% were seen once. The TCR sequence derives from a woman under 40 in good health and CMV-seropositive. The sample was PBMCs. The chain has TRBV4-1 and TRBJ1-2; 10 nucleotides line up with TRBD1. The CDR3 spells CASSLRQGADGYTF. CDR3 nucleotide sequence: TGCGCCAGCAGCCTTCGACAGGGGGCGGATGGCTACACCTTC.